The 9 T cell receptor beta chains reported below all come from one sample, sequenced in a study of blood T cell repertoires in COVID-19. Here immunoSEQ multiplex PCR was the method, and the copy in TCRdb shows in-frame clones only, minus some. This sample has under 300,000 clones, with around 84% found just once. Material: peripheral blood. These TCRs come from a woman under 30 with acute or convalescent COVID-19.

The sample holds one count of this clone. The sample carries other DNA sequences with the same CDR3. The chain recombines TRBV19 with TRBJ1-5; 7 bases map to TRBD1. The J segment lost 0 bases and the V segment lost 3 bases, leaving 8 bases of the junction unmatched. CDR1 is LNHDA and CDR2 is SQIVND in the germline V gene (reference sequence). This CDR3 has 17 amino acids. The CDR3 region is CASSIYQGGSSNQPQHF. DNA for the CDR3: TGTGCCAGTAGTATCTACCAGGGGGGTAGTAGCAATCAGCCCCAGCATTTT.

This sequence joins TRBV19 and TRBJ1-1, with D tentatively TRBD1 (6 bases). This CDR3 is built from 17 residues. Germline-derived CDR1 and CDR2 are LNHDA and SQIVND (reference sequence). The V end was cut by 4 bases, the J end by 4 bases, with 22 bases between. The CDR3 sequence is CASSNLLRQVSSTEAFF. The CDR3 DNA sequence: TGTGCCAGTAGTAATTTATTACGACAGGTATCTAGCACTGAAGCTTTCTTT.

J is TRBJ2-5 and V is TRBV14, with D perhaps matching TRBD1 (5 bases). Germline V gives CDR1 SGHDN, CDR2 FVKESK. Trimming removed 2 bases at V and 5 bases at J, with 9 bases between. The CDR3 is 13 residues long. The CDR3 sequence: CASSQHKGETQYF. The CDR3 DNA sequence: TGTGCCAGCAGCCAACACAAGGGGGAGACCCAGTACTTC.

The gene calls are TRBV9 and TRBJ1-1; TRBD1 aligns across 10 bases. The CDR3 sequence is 14 residues long. V trimming: 4 bases; J trimming: 3 bases; junction bases outside the gene matches: 3. Germline CDR1 SGDLS, CDR2 YYNGEE. The CDR3 sequence: CASSPGQGYTEAFF. The CDR3 DNA is TGTGCCAGCAGCCCGGGACAGGGGTACACTGAAGCTTTCTTT.

This clone appeared a single time. J is TRBJ1-5 and V is TRBV6-2 or TRBV6-3; the D is unclear. The length of the CDR3 is 14 residues. With 5 bases removed from V and 0 bases from J, the gap between germline ends came to 8 bases. Germline V gene sequence: CDR1 MNHEY, CDR2 SVGEGT. The chain's CDR3 is CASSAHNSNQPQHF. CDR3 DNA sequence: TGTGCCAGCAGTGCCCACAATAGCAATCAGCCCCAGCATTTT.

Points on this clone: Other DNA sequences from this sample encode an identical CDR3 as well. This chain links TRBV11-3 with TRBJ2-1; 11 bases line up with TRBD2. CDR1 and CDR2 (germline): SGHNT, YENEEA. This CDR3 has 15 residues. The V segment lost 5 bases and the J segment 4 bases; nucleotides outside the gene matches: 4. Here the CDR3 reads CASSPGTSGYNEQFF. CDR3 sequence (DNA): TGTGCCAGCAGCCCAGGGACTAGCGGTTACAATGAGCAGTTCTTC.

This clone was recorded a few times. The rearrangement links TRBV7-9 to TRBJ2-1; the D gene is possibly TRBD2 (5 bases). With 0 bases removed from V and 0 bases from J, the gap between germline ends came to 18 bases. CDR3 length: 19 residues. From germline, CDR1 is SEHNR and CDR2 FQNEAQ (reference sequence). This CDR3 is CASSLALDPWGSSYNEQFF. The CDR3 coding sequence is TGTGCCAGCAGCTTAGCACTAGACCCCTGGGGAAGCTCCTACAATGAGCAGTTCTTC.

This clone was picked up a small number of times. The V gene is TRBV6-7, the J gene TRBJ2-7, with TRBD1 matching 8 bases. TRBV6-7 is recorded as an ORF, its role being uncertain. Germline trimming cut 6 bases from V and 4 bases from J; bases unmatched to any gene: 17. The CDR3 has 17 residues. Here the CDR3 reads CASSPSTRFRTGYEQYF. The CDR3 bases are TGTGCCAGCAGCCCCTCCACGCGGTTTAGGACAGGGTACGAGCAGTACTTC.

This chain links TRBV15 with TRBJ2-5, with D possibly being TRBD1 (6 bases). CDR3 length equals 15 residues. V gave up 1 base and J gave up 2 bases, with 11 bases separating them. Germline CDR1 is LNHNV and CDR2 is YYDKDF (reference sequence). Here the CDR3 DNA reads TGTGCCACCAGCAGAGGCCGGACAGAACAAGAGACCCAGTACTTC. It encodes CATSRGRTEQETQYF.